These 13 T cell receptor beta chains were sequenced from one sample in a study of regulatory T cells in long-lasting Graves disease. Arm-PCR of CDR3 regions with iRepertoire HTBI primers generated TCR beta libraries. TCRdb ran MiXCR on the multiplex PCR reads and lists one entry per CDR3 protein. Of fewer than 400,000 distinct CDR3 sequences listed, around 19% are singletons. The time point here: persistent/refractory GD, antithyroid drugs over 5 years with positive TRAb. Extracted PBMC RNA gave rise to the TCR library. The sample here was peripheral blood mononuclear cells (PBMCs), taken when the disease was refractory, from a patient treated with antithyroid drugs. These receptors were collected from a female donor with Graves disease.

This chain uses TRBV6-2 or TRBV6-3 with TRBJ1-5; possibly TRBD1 for D (5 bases). The CDR3 consists of 15 residues. Looked up from germline, CDR1 is MNHEY and CDR2 is SVGEGT. Trimming took off 0 bases at V and 2 bases at J, with 8 bases between the two ends. The CDR3 DNA reads TGTGCCAGCAGTTACTCGGGGGAAGGCAATCAGCCCCAGCATTTT. Translation gives CASSYSGEGNQPQHF.

This clonotype was picked up one time. The chain has TRBV9 and TRBJ1-6; 7 bases align to TRBD1. The ends lost 4 bases at V and 0 bases at J; junction bases unmatched: 7. The germline V gene encodes CDR1 SGDLS and CDR2 YYNGEE. The CDR3 length is 17 residues. CDR3 in DNA: TGTGCCAGCAGCCCAGGGACAGTCAACTCCTATAATTCACCCCTCCACTTT. It yields the protein CASSPGTVNSYNSPLHF.

As regards this clonotype: Sequence at one end of the junction differs from germline and may be a read error. This sequence joins TRBV7-7 and TRBJ2-7; 9 nucleotides align to TRBD1. The CDR3 spans 16 residues. Germline values: CDR1 SSHAT, CDR2 FNYEAQ (reference sequence). The CDR3 region has the DNA TGTGCTAGCATCCTCCCCCATCGGACAGGGGACTACGAGCAGTACTTC. It translates to CASILPHRTGDYEQYF.

The chain couples TRBV19 to TRBJ1-1; D ambiguous. This CDR3 is built from 13 residues. The germline V gene has CDR1 LNHDA and CDR2 SQIVND (reference sequence). V was clipped by 4 bases and J by 5 bases, with 11 bases between them. CDR3 in DNA: TGTGCCAGTAGTACCAATGGAGGGACTGAAGCTTTCTTT. This encodes CASSTNGGTEAFF.

This clonotype was observed at least ten times. The chain recombines TRBV6-2 or TRBV6-3 with TRBJ1-2; TRBD1 might be the D (6 bases). Germline values: CDR1 MNHEY, CDR2 SVGEGT. The CDR3 spans 12 residues. V shed 2 bases and J shed 6 bases, with 7 bases lying between them. The DNA of the CDR3 is TGTGCCAGCAGTTACGGACAGAATGGCTACACCTTC. Residues: CASSYGQNGYTF.

This clonotype was seen only a few times. The chain couples TRBV11-2 to TRBJ1-3, with D maybe TRBD1 (5 bases). This CDR3 region has 17 residues. CDR1 is SGHAT and CDR2 is FQNNGV in the germline V gene. Trimming took 3 bases from V and 4 from J, leaving 19 bases between them. The CDR3 DNA follows: TGTGCCAGCAGCTTCCACCGCCAGGGTCGTCTGGGAAACACCATATATTTT. It is translated as CASSFHRQGRLGNTIYF.

With regard to this clonotype: A much larger clonotype is one base distant, so this may be a read error. This rearrangement joins TRBV6-1 to TRBJ1-5, with D hard to call. V was trimmed by 6 bases and J by 9 bases, leaving 12 bases between them. Germline V CDR1 and CDR2: MNHNS, SASEGT. The CDR3 is made up of 12 amino acids. The chain's CDR3 is CASRRVGWPQHF. CDR3 sequence (DNA): TGTGCCAGCAGAAGAGTCGGGTGGCCCCAGCATTTT.

This clonotype was seen a few times. The chain recombines TRBV20-1 with TRBJ1-5; 7 nucleotides match TRBD1. The V gene's germline CDR1 is DFQATT and CDR2 SNEGSKA (reference sequence). V gave up 3 bases and J gave up 4 bases; unmatched junction bases: 9. The CDR3 length is 15 residues. In DNA, the CDR3 is TGCAGTGCTAGGACGCCGACAGGGAGGAATCAGCCCCAGCATTTT. Protein: CSARTPTGRNQPQHF.

This clonotype was detected only a few times. This chain joins TRBV9 and TRBJ2-2, with 9 bases aligning to TRBD2. V shed 4 bases, J shed 2 bases, and the junction held 12 bases outside the gene matches. Per germline, CDR1 SGDLS and CDR2 YYNGEE. The CDR3 loop spans 18 amino acids. The CDR3 region is CASSSEGASGINTGELFF. DNA for the CDR3: TGTGCCAGCAGCTCAGAGGGCGCTAGCGGGATTAACACCGGGGAGCTGTTTTTT.

This clonotype was picked up a small number of times. The genes are TRBV7-8 and TRBJ2-2, with a possible D match to TRBD2 (6 bases). The germline V gene encodes CDR1 SGHVS and CDR2 FQNEAQ. V gave up 8 bases and J gave up 3 bases, with 7 bases separating them. The CDR3 consists of 12 residues. CDR3 sequence reads: CASGGYTGELFF. The CDR3 DNA sequence: TGTGCCAGCGGAGGGTACACCGGGGAGCTGTTTTTT.

The chain recombines TRBV18 with TRBJ1-2; D not resolved. Germline V gene data show CDR1 as KGHSH and CDR2 as LQKENI. The CDR3 spans 15 residues. V was cut by 3 bases and J by 4 bases, with 15 bases left in between. For the CDR3, the DNA is TGTGCCAGCTCACCCGGGTGGGCTGCCCCCTATGGCTACACCTTC. It translates to CASSPGWAAPYGYTF.

The chain uses TRBV20-1 and TRBJ1-2, with D perhaps matching TRBD1 (5 bases). The CDR3 contains 12 residues. CDR1 DFQATT and CDR2 SNEGSKA come from the germline V gene (reference sequence). The V gene lost 2 bases and the J gene lost 7 bases, with 11 bases spanning the gap. CDR3 region: CSARQGMGGYTF. The CDR3 nucleotides read TGCAGTGCTAGACAGGGTATGGGTGGCTACACCTTC.

The V and J genes are TRBV18 and TRBJ1-3; D gene unclear. The germline gives CDR1 KGHSH, CDR2 LQKENI. The ends were cut back, 2 bases at V and 0 bases at J, with 8 bases in the middle. The CDR3 has 15 residues. The CDR3 here is CASSPAIGSGNTIYF. The CDR3 region has the DNA TGTGCCAGCTCACCAGCGATTGGCTCTGGAAACACCATATATTTT.